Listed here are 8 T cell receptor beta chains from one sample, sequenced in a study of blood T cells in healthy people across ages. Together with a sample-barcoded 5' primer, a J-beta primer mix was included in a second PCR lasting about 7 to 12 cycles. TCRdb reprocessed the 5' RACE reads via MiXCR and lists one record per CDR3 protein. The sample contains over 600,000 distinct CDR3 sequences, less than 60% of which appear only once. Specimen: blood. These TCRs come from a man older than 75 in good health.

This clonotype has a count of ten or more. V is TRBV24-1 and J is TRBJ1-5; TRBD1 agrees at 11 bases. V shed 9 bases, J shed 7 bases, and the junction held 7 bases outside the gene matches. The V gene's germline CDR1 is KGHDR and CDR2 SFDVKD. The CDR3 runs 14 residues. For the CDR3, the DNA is TGTGCCACCGCCGGGACAGGGGGAGGACAGCCCCAGCATTTT. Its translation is CATAGTGGGQPQHF.

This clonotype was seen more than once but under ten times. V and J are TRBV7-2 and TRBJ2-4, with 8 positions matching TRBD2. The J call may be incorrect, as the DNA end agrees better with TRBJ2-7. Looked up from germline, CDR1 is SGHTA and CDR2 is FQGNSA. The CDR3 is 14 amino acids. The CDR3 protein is CASSLGTSIHEQYF. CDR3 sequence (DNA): TGTGCCAGCAGCTTAGGGACTAGCATCCACGAGCAGTACTTC.

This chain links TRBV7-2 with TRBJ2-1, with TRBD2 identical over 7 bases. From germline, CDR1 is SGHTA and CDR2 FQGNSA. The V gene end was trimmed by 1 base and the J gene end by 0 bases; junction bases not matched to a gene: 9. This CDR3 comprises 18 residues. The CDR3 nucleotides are TGTGCCAGCAGCTTAGAAATCAGGGACTATACCTCCTACAATGAGCAGTTCTTC. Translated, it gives CASSLEIRDYTSYNEQFF. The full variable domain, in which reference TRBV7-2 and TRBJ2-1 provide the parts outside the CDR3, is GAGVSQSPSNKVTEKGKDVELRCDPISGHTALYWYRQSLGQGLEFLIYFQGNSAPDKSGLPSDRFSAERTGGSVSTLTIQRTQQEDSAVYLCASSLEIRDYTSYNEQFFGPGTRLTVL.

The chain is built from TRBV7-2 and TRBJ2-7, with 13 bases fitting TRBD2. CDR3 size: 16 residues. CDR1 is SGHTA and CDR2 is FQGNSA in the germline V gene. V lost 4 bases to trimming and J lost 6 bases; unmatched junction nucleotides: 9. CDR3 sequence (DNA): TGTGCCAGCAGCTCAATGCGACTAGCGGGAGGCGCCGAGCAGTACTTC. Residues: CASSSMRLAGGAEQYF.

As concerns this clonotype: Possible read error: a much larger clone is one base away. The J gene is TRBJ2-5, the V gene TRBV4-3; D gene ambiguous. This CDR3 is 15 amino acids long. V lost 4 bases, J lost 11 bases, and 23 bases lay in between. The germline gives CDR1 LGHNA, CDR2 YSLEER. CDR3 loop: CASSPVLSSYNEQYF. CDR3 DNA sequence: TGCGCCAGCAGCCCTGTCCTGAGCTCCTACAATGAGCAGTACTTC.

In DNA, the CDR3 is TGCGCCAGCAGCTTGCAGAACACAGATACGCAGTATTTT. It is translated as CASSLQNTDTQYF. The chain links TRBV5-1 to TRBJ2-3; D not certain. The germline V and J ends were trimmed by 1 base and 2 bases, with 5 bases remaining between them. The CDR3 covers 13 residues. The germline V gene encodes CDR1 SGHRS and CDR2 YFSETQ. Full variable domain (remainder filled in from reference TRBV5-1 and TRBJ2-3): KAGVTQTPRYLIKTRGQQVTLSCSPISGHRSVSWYQQTPGQGLQFLFEYFSETQRNKGNFPGRFSGRQFSNSRSEMNVSTLELGDSALYLCASSLQNTDTQYFGPGTRLTVL.

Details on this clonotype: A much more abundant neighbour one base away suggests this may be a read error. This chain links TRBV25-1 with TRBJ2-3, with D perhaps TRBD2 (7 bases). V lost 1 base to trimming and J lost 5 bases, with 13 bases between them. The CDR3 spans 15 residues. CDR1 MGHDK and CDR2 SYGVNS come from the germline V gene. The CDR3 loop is CASSEWMGGGDTQYF. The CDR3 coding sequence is TGTGCCAGCAGTGAATGGATGGGAGGGGGAGATACGCAGTATTTT. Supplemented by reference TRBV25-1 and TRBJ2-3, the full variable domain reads EADIYQTPRYLVIGTGKKITLECSQTMGHDKMYWYQQDPGMELHLIHYSYGVNSTEKGDLSSESTVSRIRTEHFPLTLESARPSHTSQYLCASSEWMGGGDTQYFGPGTRLTVL.

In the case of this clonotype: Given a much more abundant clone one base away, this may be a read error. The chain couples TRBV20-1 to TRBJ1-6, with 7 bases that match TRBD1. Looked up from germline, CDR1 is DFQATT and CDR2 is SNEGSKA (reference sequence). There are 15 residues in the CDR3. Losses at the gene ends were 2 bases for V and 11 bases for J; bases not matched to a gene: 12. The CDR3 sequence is CSARKTGQANPPLHF. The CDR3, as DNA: TGCAGTGCTAGAAAAACTGGACAGGCCAATCCACCCCTCCACTTT.